This T cell receptor beta chain was identified during a study of OX40 agonist ivuxolimab in advanced cancers. Background on the study: At doses from 0.01 to 10 mg/kg, patients were given intravenous ivuxolimab every 2 weeks.

This clone was observed a few times. Produced via immunoSEQ multiplex PCR; TCRdb's table is partial and in-frame only. Counted here are 15,000 to 20,000 clones, approximately 80% occurring once; the ten biggest clones make up around 12%. This specimen consisted of CD4+ or CD8+ T cells sorted from blood, obtained in a trial of the OX40 agonist ivuxolimab. The source of this sequence is an adult with an advanced solid tumor such as melanoma, head and neck, liver or kidney cancer.

The CDR3 DNA reads as TGTGCCAGCAGCCACCGGACAGGGAGGGTGGAGACCCAGTACTTC. Residues: CASSHRTGRVETQYF. This chain joins TRBV7-9 and TRBJ2-5; weak D call: TRBD1 (8 bases). CDR3 length: 15 amino acids. Per germline, CDR1 SEHNR and CDR2 FQNEAQ (reference sequence). V dropped 5 bases and J dropped 5 bases, with 18 bases sitting between them.